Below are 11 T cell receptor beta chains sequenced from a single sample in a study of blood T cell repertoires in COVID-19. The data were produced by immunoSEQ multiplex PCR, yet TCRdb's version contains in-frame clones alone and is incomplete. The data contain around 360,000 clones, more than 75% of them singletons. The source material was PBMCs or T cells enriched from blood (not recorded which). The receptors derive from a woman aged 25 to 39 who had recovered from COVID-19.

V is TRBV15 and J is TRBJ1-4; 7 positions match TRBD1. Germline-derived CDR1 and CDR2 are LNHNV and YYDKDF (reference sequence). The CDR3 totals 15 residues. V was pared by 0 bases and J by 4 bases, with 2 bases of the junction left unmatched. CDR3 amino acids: CATSRDRDSNEKLFF. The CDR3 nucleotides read TGTGCCACCAGCAGAGATAGGGACAGTAATGAAAAACTGTTTTTT.

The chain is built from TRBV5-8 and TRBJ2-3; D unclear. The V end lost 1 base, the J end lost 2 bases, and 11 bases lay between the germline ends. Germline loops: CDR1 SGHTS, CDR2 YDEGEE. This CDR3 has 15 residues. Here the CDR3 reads CASSLSRATTDTQYF. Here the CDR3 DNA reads TGTGCCAGCAGCTTGTCCCGAGCGACCACAGATACGCAGTATTTT.

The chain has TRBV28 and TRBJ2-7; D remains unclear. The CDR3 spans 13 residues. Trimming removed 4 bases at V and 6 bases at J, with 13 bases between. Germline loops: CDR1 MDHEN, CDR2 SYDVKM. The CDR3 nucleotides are TGTGCCAGCAGTTCTCCTCTCCCCGGCGAGCAGTACTTC. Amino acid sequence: CASSSPLPGEQYF.

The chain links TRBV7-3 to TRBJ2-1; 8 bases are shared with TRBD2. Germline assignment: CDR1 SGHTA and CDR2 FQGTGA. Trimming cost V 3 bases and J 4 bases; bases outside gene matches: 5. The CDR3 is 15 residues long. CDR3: CASSFGGGPYNEQFF. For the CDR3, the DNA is TGTGCCAGCAGCTTTGGCGGGGGGCCGTACAATGAGCAGTTCTTC.

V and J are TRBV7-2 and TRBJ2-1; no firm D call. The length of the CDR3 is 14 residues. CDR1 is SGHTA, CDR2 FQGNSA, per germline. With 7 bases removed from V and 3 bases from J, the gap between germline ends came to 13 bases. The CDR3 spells CASTQLDFYNEQFF. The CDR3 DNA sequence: TGTGCCAGCACCCAACTCGACTTCTACAATGAGCAGTTCTTC.

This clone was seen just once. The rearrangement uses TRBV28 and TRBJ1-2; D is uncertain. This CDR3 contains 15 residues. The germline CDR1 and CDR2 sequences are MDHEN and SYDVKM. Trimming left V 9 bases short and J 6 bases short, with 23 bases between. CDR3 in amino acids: CASIPPGFFSNGYTF. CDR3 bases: TGTGCCAGTATTCCCCCGGGTTTCTTCTCCAATGGCTACACCTTC.

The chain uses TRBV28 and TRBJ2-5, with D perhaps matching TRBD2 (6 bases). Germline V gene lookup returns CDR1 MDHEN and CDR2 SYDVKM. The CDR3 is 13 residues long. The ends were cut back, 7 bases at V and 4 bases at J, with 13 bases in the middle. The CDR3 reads CASMTGERETQYF. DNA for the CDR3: TGTGCCAGCATGACGGGAGAAAGAGAGACCCAGTACTTC.

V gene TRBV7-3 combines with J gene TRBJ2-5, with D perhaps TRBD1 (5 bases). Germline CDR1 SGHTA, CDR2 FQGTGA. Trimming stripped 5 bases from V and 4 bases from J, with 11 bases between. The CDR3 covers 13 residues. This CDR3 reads CASSIQGRETQYF. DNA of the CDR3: TGTGCCAGCAGCATTCAGGGTAGAGAGACCCAGTACTTC.

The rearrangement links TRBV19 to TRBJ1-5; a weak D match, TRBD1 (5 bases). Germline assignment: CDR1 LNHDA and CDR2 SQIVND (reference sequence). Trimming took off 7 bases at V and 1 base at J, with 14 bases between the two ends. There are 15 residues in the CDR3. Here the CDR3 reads CASTSRVWSNQPQHF. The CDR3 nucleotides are TGTGCCAGTACCTCCAGGGTTTGGAGCAATCAGCCCCAGCATTTT.

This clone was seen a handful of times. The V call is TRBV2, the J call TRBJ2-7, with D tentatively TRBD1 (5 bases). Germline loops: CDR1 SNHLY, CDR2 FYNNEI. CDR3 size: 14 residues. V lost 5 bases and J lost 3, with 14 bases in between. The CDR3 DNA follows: TGTGCCAGCAGTAAGGGCACAGGCTTCTACGAGCAGTACTTC. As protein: CASSKGTGFYEQYF.

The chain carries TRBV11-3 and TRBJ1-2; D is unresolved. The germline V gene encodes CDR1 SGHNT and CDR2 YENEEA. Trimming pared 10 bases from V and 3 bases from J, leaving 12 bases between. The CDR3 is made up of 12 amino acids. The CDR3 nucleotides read TGTGCCAACCTACAGTACCACTATGGCTACACCTTC. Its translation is CANLQYHYGYTF.